These 5 T cell receptor beta chains originate from one sample sequenced in a study of response to subunit inactivated influenza vaccine. TCRdb used MiXCR to reprocess the RT-PCR reads, holding one entry per CDR3 protein. The sample consists of approximately 680,000 distinct CDR3 sequences, approximately 14% of them appearing once. Sequencing was performed on PBMCs from blood, taken 12 days after vaccination. The receptors here all came from a man aged 50-60 years who received an inactivated influenza vaccine.

The rearrangement links TRBV9 to TRBJ2-7, with TRBD2 identical over 13 bases. This CDR3 spans 16 amino acids. Trimming at V came to 2 bases and at J to 3 bases, leaving 5 bases not matched to a gene. Germline loops: CDR1 SGDLS, CDR2 YYNGEE. Here the CDR3 DNA reads TGTGCCAGCAGCGTTGGGGGACTAGCGGGGATCTACGAGCAGTACTTC. Its translation: CASSVGGLAGIYEQYF. The variable domain in full, with the rest retrieved from reference TRBV9 and TRBJ2-7, is DSGVTQTPKHLITATGQRVTLRCSPRSGDLSVYWYQQSLDQGLQFLIQYYNGEERAKGNILERFSAQQFPDLHSELNLSSLELGDSALYFCASSVGGLAGIYEQYFGPGTRLTVT.

This clonotype appeared many times. The V and J genes are TRBV29-1 and TRBJ2-2; TRBD2 aligns across 7 bases. Germline CDR1 SQVTM, CDR2 ANQGSEA. The CDR3 covers 14 residues. Losses at the gene ends were 4 bases for V and 4 bases for J; bases not matched to a gene: 6. The CDR3 DNA follows: TGCAGCGTTGTAATCGGGAGGTCCACCGGGGAGCTGTTTTTT. The encoded protein is CSVVIGRSTGELFF.

V and J are TRBV3-1 and TRBJ2-6; 10 bases line up with TRBD1. The junction had 7 bases not matched to a gene; V was cut back by 11 bases and J by 0 bases. Germline V gives CDR1 LGHDT, CDR2 YNNKEL (reference sequence). The CDR3 spans 16 residues. The DNA for the CDR3 is TGTGCCGCGGCGACAGGGGGCAACTCTGGGGCCAACGTCCTGACTTTC. It codes for CAAATGGNSGANVLTF.

This clonotype was seen only a few times. The chain has TRBV7-3 and TRBJ2-2, with 7 bases that match TRBD2. J gave up 6 bases and V 0 bases, and 10 bases lay outside the gene matches. In germline, CDR1 is SGHTA, CDR2 FQGTGA. The CDR3 has 17 residues. The CDR3 spells CASSLTGGGRASGELFF. CDR3 bases: TGTGCCAGCAGCTTAACTGGAGGTGGGAGGGCCTCCGGGGAGCTGTTTTTT.

This clonotype showed up just a few times. This chain connects TRBV6-2 or TRBV6-3 to TRBJ2-4; 7 bases are a match to TRBD2. Germline CDR1 MNHEY, CDR2 SVGEGT. V lost 5 bases and J lost 9; bases outside the gene matches: 7. CDR3 size: 13 residues. CDR3 nucleotides: TGTGCCAGCAGTACGGTCTCGGGGGGCATTCAGTACTTC. Its translation: CASSTVSGGIQYF.